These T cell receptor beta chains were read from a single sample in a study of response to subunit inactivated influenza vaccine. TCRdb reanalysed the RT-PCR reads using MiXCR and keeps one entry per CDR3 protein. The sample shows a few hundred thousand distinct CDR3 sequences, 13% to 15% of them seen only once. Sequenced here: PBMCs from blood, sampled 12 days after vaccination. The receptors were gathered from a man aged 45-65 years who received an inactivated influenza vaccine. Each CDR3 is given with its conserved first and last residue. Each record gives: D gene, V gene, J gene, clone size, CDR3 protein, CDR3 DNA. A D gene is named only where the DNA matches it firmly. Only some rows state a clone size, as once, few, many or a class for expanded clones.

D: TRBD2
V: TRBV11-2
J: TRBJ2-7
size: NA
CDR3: CASSAGTSGFYEQYF
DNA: TGTGCCAGCAGCGCCGGGACTAGCGGGTTCTACGAGCAGTACTTC

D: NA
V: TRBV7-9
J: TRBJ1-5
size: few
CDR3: CASSPPGTKGSQPQHF
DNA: TGTGCCAGCAGCCCCCCCGGGACAAAGGGGAGTCAGCCCCAGCATTTT

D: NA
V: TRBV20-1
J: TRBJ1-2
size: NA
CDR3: CSPYSGKRANYGYTF
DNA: TGCAGTCCGTATTCAGGGAAGAGAGCTAACTATGGCTACACCTTC

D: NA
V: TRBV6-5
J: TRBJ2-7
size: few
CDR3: CASSYHSANRYYEQYF
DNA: TGTGCCAGCAGTTACCACTCGGCAAATCGTTACTACGAGCAGTACTTC

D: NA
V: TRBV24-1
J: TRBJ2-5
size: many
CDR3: CATSDQDSGRGTQYF
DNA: TGTGCCACCAGTGATCAGGACAGTGGAAGAGGGACCCAGTACTTC

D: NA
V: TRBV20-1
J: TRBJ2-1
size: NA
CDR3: CSASRRPAREQFF
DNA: TGCAGTGCTTCTCGTAGGCCAGCTCGTGAGCAGTTCTTC

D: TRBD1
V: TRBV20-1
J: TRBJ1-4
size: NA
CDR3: CSASQTGGREKLFF
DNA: TGCAGTGCTAGTCAGACAGGGGGAAGGGAAAAACTGTTTTTT

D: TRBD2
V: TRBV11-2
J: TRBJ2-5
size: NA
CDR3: CASSLGLAGWPLEETQYF
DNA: TGTGCCAGCAGCTTGGGACTAGCGGGATGGCCTCTAGAGGAGACCCAGTACTTC

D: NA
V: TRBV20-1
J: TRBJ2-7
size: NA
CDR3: CSASRTAFDEQYF
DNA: TGCAGTGCTAGCCGGACAGCTTTTGACGAGCAGTACTTC

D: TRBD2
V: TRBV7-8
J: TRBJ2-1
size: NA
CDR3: CASSLGLAGVIRSYNEQFF
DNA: TGTGCCAGCAGCTTAGGTCTAGCGGGAGTGATAAGGTCCTACAATGAGCAGTTCTTC

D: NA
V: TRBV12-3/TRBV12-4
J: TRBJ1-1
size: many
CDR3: CASSFRGSAWYTEAFF
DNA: TGTGCCAGCAGTTTTCGGGGGTCCGCGTGGTACACTGAAGCTTTCTTT

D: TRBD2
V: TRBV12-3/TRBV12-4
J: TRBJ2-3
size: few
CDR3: CASHPDSGSGDTQYF
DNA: TGTGCCAGCCATCCCGATAGCGGGAGTGGGGATACGCAGTATTTT

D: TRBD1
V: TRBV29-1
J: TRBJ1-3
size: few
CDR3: CSVERDSNSGNTIYF
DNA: TGCAGCGTTGAGCGGGACAGCAACTCTGGAAACACCATATATTTT

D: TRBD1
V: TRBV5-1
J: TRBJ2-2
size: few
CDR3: CASSPGQTIRGTGELFF
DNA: TGCGCCAGCAGCCCGGGACAGACAATTCGGGGCACCGGGGAGCTGTTTTTT

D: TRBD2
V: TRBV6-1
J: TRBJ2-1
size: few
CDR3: CASSRPGTRGEQFF
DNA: TGTGCCAGCAGTCGTCCCGGGACGCGGGGGGAGCAGTTCTTC

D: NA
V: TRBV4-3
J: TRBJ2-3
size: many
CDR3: CASSQDSGTGTQYF
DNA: TGCGCCAGCAGCCAAGATAGTGGGACGGGGACGCAGTATTTT

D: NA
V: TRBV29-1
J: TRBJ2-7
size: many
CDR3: CSVVPRSSYEQYF
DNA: TGCAGCGTTGTCCCCAGGAGCTCCTACGAGCAGTACTTC

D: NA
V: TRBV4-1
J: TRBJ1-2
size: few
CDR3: CASSQGPLANYGYTF
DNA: TGCGCCAGCAGCCAAGGACCCTTAGCTAACTATGGCTACACCTTC

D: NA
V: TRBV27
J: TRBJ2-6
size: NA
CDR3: CASSSTDLAAEISGANVLTF
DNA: TGTGCCAGCAGTTCCACCGATTTGGCAGCCGAGATCTCTGGGGCCAACGTCCTGACTTTC

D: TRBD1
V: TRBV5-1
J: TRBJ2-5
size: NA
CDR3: CASSVGQVDQETQYF
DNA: TGCGCCAGCAGCGTGGGACAGGTCGACCAAGAGACCCAGTACTTC

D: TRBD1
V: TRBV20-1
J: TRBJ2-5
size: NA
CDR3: CSAQDRGRETQYF
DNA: TGCAGTGCTCAAGACAGGGGGCGAGAGACCCAGTACTTC

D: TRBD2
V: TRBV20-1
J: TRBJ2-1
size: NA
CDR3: CSASPWGGSYNEQFF
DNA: TGCAGTGCTAGCCCCTGGGGGGGCTCCTACAATGAGCAGTTCTTC

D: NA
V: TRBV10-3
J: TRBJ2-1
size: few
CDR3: CAISELDGSSYNEQFF
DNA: TGTGCCATCAGTGAGCTGGACGGGAGCTCCTACAATGAGCAGTTCTTC

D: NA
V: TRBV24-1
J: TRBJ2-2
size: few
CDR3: CATREQGFTGELFF
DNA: TGTGCCACCAGAGAACAGGGATTCACCGGGGAGCTGTTTTTT

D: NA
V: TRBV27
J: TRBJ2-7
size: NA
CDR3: CASSFSRHYEQYF
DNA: TGTGCCAGCAGTTTCTCTCGCCACTACGAGCAGTACTTC

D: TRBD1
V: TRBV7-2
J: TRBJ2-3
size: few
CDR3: CASSTRQGGTDTQYF
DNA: TGTGCCAGCAGTACCCGACAGGGCGGCACAGATACGCAGTATTTT

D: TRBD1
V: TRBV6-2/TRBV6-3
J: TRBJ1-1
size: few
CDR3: CASSYRRTGSVNTEAFF
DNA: TGTGCCAGCAGTTACCGAAGGACAGGAAGTGTGAACACTGAAGCTTTCTTT

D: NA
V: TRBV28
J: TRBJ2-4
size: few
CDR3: CASSSPSGWSGIQYF
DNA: TGTGCCAGCAGTTCCCCATCAGGGTGGTCGGGCATTCAGTACTTC